The present entry profiles one T cell receptor (beta chain) with its context. This clone showed up just a few times. The specificity of this receptor is unknown. There are no base qualities to consult, and no much larger clone falls within one base. The data were taken from a study of chemoradiotherapy in HPV16-positive cancers (dated by TCRdb to between 2021 and 2022). Concerning the study at large: Candidate HPV-specific T-cell clones and common TCR motifs were defined by functional T-cell assays performed on cells from a couple of HPV16-positive patients. The study asked whether T-cell immunity to the HPV oncoproteins E6 and E7 changes during chemoradiotherapy and whether this immunity affects survival. TCR repertoires from 86 patients with HPV-related cancers were then used to track the candidate HPV-specific TCRs and motifs. Results and caveats for the whole study, not just this receptor: Expansion of candidate HPV-specific clones and E7-related TCR motifs was observed in the tumor microenvironment during treatment, whereas no such expansion was observed for non-HPV-specific T cells. In HPV16-positive patients, expansion of HPV-responsive T cells during chemoradiotherapy was found to be associated with improved recurrence-free survival. The functional definition of HPV-specific T cells came from only a couple of HPV16-positive patients, and the survival association was reported for HPV16-positive patients.

The library relied on the immunoSEQ multiplex PCR assay. TCRdb holds this immuneACCESS table with in-frame rearrangements only. Some clones are missing; in checked studies, unresolved V genes explain under half, and the rest has no known cause. In all, the sample holds about 8,800 clones, and approximately 66% of those were seen once. The ten largest clones add up to about 9.4% of the sample. The germline V gene supplies CDR1 SGHRS and CDR2 YFSETQ. The CDR3 runs 15 residues from the cysteine to the phenylalanine. Only CDR3 DNA remains: 45 bases, in frame from the first base. V trim: 0 bases; J trim: 5 bases; unmatched bases: 6. Repertoires were sampled repeatedly over the course of chemoradiotherapy, so clonal expansion could be followed in the tumor microenvironment.

The chain links TRBV5-1 with TRBJ2-5; 8 bases in between match TRBD1. The starting material was tumor tissue, obtained from a patient who underwent chemoradiotherapy. The source is a human donor with HPV-associated anogenital cancer. The CDR3 protein is CASSLGQGSVETQYF. DNA sequence: TGCGCCAGCAGCTTGGGACAGGGGAGTGTCGAGACCCAGTACTTC. The CDR3 plus the reference TRBV5-1 and TRBJ2-5 genes for the other parts give the full variable domain: KAGVTQTPRYLIKTRGQQVTLSCSPISGHRSVSWYQQTPGQGLQFLFEYFSETQRNKGNFPGRFSGRQFSNSRSEMNVSTLELGDSALYLCASSLGQGSVETQYFGPGTRLLVL.